This T cell receptor beta chain was found in a study of blood T cells in healthy people across ages. Study results and caveats: Both higher diversity and more naive CD4+ cells marked long-lived donors when set against aged donors.

Note on this clonotype: The antigen is not known.

A sample-barcoded 5' primer and a J-beta primer mix were used in a second PCR of about 6 to 11 cycles. TCRdb reanalysed the 5' RACE reads using MiXCR and keeps one entry per CDR3 protein. The profile covers roughly 1,100,000 distinct CDR3 sequences, with under 30% appearing a single time and approximately 0.75% taken by the ten largest. This same sample was also taken into another study, of T cells of mothers and their children. That work contributes: Every mother supplied over 9 million TCR beta CDR3 reads and every child 2.5 million to 3.5 million. The overlap seen between related mothers and children slightly exceeded that of unrelated pairs, though not significantly. No clones detected were persistent microchimeric T cell clones.

This TCR came from a girl aged 2-10 years in good health. The sequencing input was blood.

The CDR3 coding sequence is TGCAGTGCTACCTGGGACAGGGGGGAATACGAGCAGTACTTC. This sequence encodes CSATWDRGEYEQYF. This sequence joins TRBV20-1 and TRBJ2-7; 11 bases are shared with TRBD1. There are 14 residues in the CDR3. V shed 4 bases and J 4 bases; nucleotides not matched to a gene: 6. Looked up from germline, CDR1 is DFQATT and CDR2 is SNEGSKA (reference sequence).